The entry below gives a single T cell receptor (beta chain) sequence along with its context. Its antigen is as yet unknown. These data originate in a study of Ad26.COV2.S vaccination and SARS-CoV-2 variants. About the study: Trial arm assignment for the donor was COV1001 Ad26.COV2.S.

Study-wide findings and caveats: While placebo recipients had lower spike-specific TCR breadth, vaccine recipients had more.

The germline CDR1 and CDR2 sequences are SGDLS and YYNGEE. The CDR3 spans 14 residues. Trimming cost V 2 bases and J 4 bases, with 13 bases left between them. The treatment denotes: about 20 received Ad26.COV2.S at low or high dose, single or two shots; about 5 received placebo; per-sample allocation not given. The samples date from day 63 after the first vaccine or placebo injection. Libraries were prepared by immunoSEQ multiplex PCR; TCRdb keeps only in-frame clonotypes and omits some of them. The sample has hundreds of thousands of clones, around 86% seen once. The sample consisted of peripheral blood, taken in a trial of Ad26.COV2.S vaccine versus placebo. J is TRBJ2-7 and V is TRBV9; D possibly matches TRBD1 or TRBD2 (5 bases each). The clonotype was recovered from a person aged 18-65 years who received the Ad26.COV2.S COVID-19 vaccine or a placebo. CDR3 DNA sequence: TGTGCCAGCAGCGTTGCCGGGACCTCATACGAGCAGTACTTC. As protein: CASSVAGTSYEQYF.